A single TCR beta chain is shown here with its context. Its antigen is still unknown. The CDR3 is made up of 13 amino acids. From germline, CDR1 is GTSNPN and CDR2 SVGIG (reference sequence). The V and J ends lost 0 bases and 11 bases respectively, with 14 bases between them. The sample is drawn from a study of cytotoxic CD8 clonotypes in ibrutinib-treated CLL. The overall study: Response was recorded as partial in approximately 24 patients and complete in 2; at median roughly 70 months, approximately 15 remained remitted and around twelve had progressed. Per sample, productive templates averaged almost 260,000 and productive rearrangements averaged 94,082. Response material was collected after a median 12 months of treatment, range 6 to 36.

TCRdb keeps only in-frame clones here, not all; method: immunoSEQ multiplex PCR. The sample contains 200,000 to 250,000 clones, roughly 79% of which appear only once. Findings and limits, study-wide: Once treatment began, public clonotypes, which were uncommon, contracted or stayed stable.

The chain employs TRBV30 and TRBJ1-3; no reliable D call. The sequence was collected from a human donor with chronic lymphocytic leukemia. Specimen: PBMCs, collected after 12 months of ibrutinib treatment. The CDR3 DNA follows: TGTGCCTGGAGTGTAATCCATTTCTCGCCCATATATTTT. Amino acids: CAWSVIHFSPIYF.